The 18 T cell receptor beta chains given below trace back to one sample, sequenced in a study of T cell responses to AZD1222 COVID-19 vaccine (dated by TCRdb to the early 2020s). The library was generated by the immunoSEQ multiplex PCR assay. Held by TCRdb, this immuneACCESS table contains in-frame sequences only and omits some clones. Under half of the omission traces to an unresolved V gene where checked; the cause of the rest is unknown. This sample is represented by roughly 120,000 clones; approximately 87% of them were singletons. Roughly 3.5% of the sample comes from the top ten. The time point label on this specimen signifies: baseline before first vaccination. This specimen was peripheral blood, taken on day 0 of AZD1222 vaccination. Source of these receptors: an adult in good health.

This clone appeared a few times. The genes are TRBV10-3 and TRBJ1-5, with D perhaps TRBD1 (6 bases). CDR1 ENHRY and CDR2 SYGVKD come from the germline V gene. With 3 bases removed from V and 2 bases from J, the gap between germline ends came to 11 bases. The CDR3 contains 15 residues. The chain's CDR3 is CAISEGAGGNQPQHF. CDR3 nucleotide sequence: TGTGCCATCAGTGAAGGGGCAGGGGGCAATCAGCCCCAGCATTTT.

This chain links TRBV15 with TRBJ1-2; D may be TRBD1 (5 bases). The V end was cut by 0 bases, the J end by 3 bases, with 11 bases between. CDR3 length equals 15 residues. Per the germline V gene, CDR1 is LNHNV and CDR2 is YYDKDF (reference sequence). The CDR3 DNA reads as TGTGCCACCAGCAGAGACCTTGGGGGAGACTATGGCTACACCTTC. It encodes CATSRDLGGDYGYTF.

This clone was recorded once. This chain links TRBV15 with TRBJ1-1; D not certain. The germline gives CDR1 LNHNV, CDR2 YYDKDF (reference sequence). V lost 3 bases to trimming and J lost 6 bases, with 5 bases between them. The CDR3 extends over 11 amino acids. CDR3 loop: CATSRFPEAFF. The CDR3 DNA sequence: TGTGCCACCAGCAGGTTCCCTGAAGCTTTCTTT.

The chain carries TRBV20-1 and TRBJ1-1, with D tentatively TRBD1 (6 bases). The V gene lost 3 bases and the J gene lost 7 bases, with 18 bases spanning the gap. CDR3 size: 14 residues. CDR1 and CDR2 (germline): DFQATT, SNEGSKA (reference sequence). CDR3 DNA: TGCAGTGCTAGTGTGGCAGGGGCAGCCGTTGAAGCTTTCTTT. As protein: CSASVAGAAVEAFF.

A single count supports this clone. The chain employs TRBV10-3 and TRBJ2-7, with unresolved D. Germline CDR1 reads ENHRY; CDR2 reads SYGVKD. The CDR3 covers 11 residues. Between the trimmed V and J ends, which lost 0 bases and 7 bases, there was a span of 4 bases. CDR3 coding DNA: TGTGCCATCAGTGAGTCGGAAGAGCAGTACTTC. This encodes CAISESEEQYF.

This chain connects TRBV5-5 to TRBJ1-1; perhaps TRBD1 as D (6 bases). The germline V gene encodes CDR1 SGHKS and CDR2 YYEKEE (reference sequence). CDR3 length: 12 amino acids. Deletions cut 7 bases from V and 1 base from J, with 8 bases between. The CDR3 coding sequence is TGTGCCAGCGGACAGACGAACACTGAAGCTTTCTTT. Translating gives CASGQTNTEAFF.

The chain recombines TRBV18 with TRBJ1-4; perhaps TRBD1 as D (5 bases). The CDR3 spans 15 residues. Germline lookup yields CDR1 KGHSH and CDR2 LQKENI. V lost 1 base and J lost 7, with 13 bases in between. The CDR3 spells CASSPRTGTSEKLFF. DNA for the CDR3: TGTGCCAGCTCACCACGTACCGGGACCTCTGAAAAACTGTTTTTT.

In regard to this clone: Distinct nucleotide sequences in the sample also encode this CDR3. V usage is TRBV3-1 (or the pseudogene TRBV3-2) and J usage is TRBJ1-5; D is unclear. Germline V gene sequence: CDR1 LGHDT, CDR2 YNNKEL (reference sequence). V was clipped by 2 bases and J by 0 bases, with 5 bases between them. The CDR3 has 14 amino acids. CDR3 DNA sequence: TGTGCCAGCAGCCAAACAGTTAGCAATCAGCCCCAGCATTTT. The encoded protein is CASSQTVSNQPQHF.

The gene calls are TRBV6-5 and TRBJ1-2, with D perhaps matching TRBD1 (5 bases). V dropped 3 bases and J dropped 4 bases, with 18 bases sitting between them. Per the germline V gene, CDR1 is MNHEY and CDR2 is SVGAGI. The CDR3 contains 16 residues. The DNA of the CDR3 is TGTGCCAGCAGTTATAGGGGTAGGGGACGGACCTATGGCTACACCTTC. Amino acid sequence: CASSYRGRGRTYGYTF.

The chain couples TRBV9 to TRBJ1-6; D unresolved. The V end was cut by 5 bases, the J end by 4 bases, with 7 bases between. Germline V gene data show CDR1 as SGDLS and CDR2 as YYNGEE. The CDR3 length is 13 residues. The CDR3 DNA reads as TGTGCCAGCAGTCAAACGTATAATTCACCCCTCCACTTT. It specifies CASSQTYNSPLHF.

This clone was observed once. The CDR3 loop is CTSRSSFFEQFF. In nucleotides, the CDR3 is TGCACCAGCAGATCCAGTTTCTTTGAGCAGTTCTTC. The rearrangement links TRBV1 to TRBJ2-1; TRBD1, the table's D call, was not compared with the DNA. TRBV1 is annotated as a pseudogene. The CDR3 extends over 12 amino acids.

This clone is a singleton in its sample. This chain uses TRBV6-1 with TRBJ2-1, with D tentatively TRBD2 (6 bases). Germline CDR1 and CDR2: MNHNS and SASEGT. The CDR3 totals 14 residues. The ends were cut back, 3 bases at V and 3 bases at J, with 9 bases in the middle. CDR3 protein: CASSDRGYYNEQFF. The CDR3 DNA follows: TGTGCCAGCAGTGACCGGGGGTACTACAATGAGCAGTTCTTC.

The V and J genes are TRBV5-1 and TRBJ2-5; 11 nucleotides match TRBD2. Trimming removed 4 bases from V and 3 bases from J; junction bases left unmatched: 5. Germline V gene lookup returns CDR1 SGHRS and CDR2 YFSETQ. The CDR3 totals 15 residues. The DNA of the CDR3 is TGCGCCAGCAGCATGACGACTAGCGGGAAAGAGACCCAGTACTTC. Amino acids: CASSMTTSGKETQYF.

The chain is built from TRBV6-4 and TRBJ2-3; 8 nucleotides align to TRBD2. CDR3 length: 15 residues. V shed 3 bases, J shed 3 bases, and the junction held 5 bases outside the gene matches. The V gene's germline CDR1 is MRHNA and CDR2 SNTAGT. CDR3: CASSEVAGLTDTQYF. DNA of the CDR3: TGTGCCAGCAGTGAAGTAGCGGGGTTAACAGATACGCAGTATTTT.

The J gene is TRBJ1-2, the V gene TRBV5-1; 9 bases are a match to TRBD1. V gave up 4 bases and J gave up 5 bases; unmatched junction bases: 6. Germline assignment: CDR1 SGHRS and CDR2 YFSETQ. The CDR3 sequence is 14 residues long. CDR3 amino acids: CASSPDRGRYGYTF. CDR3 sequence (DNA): TGCGCCAGCAGCCCGGACAGGGGAAGATATGGCTACACCTTC.

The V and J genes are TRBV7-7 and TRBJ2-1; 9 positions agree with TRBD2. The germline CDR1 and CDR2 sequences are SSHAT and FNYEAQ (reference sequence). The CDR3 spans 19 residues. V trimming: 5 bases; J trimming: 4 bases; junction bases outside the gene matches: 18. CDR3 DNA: TGTGCCAGCAGCCCCGGTGTAGAGAGCGGGGGGCTCACGTACAATGAGCAGTTCTTC. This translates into CASSPGVESGGLTYNEQFF.

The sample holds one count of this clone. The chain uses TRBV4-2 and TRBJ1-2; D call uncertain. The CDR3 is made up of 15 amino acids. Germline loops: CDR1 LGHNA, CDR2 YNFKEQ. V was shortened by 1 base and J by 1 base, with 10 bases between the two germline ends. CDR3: CASSQVSGVNYGYTF. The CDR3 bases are TGTGCCAGCAGCCAAGTTTCCGGGGTTAACTATGGCTACACCTTC.

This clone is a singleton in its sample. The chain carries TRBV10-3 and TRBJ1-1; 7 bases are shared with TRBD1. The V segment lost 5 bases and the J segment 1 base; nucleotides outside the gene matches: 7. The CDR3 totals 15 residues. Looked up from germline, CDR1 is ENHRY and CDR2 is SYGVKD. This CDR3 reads CAISTPTGRNTEAFF. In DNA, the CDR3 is TGTGCCATCAGTACTCCGACAGGGAGGAACACTGAAGCTTTCTTT.